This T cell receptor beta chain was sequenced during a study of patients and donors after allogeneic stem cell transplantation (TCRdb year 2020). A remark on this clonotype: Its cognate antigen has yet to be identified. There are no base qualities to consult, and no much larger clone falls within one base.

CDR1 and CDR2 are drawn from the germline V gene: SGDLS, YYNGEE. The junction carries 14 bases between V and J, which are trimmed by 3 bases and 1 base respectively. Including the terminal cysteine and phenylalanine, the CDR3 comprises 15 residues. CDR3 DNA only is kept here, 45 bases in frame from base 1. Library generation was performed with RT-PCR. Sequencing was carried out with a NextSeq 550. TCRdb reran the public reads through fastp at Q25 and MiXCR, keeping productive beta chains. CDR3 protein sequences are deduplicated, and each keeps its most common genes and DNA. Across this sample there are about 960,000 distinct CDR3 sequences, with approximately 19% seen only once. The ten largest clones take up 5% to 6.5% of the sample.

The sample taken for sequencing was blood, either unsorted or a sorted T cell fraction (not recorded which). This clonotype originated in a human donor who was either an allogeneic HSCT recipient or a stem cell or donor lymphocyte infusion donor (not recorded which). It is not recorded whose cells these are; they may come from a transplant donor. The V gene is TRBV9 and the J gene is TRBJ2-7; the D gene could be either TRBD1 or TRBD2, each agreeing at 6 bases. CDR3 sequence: CASSGGTQLSYEQYF. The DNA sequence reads TGTGCCAGCAGCGGCGGGACACAGCTTTCCTACGAGCAGTACTTC.